This T cell receptor (beta chain) appears in the sequencing data of a study of blood T cell repertoires in COVID-19. Study information: COVID-19 samples collected from the United States, Italy and Spain covered acute and convalescent phases. From T cells, B-cell-depleted T cells, or PBMCs came the material, which was cDNA or gDNA.

A single count supports this clone. In the source study's methods: Estimates of nucleated cell counts were drawn from the amplification of reference gene primers. The repertoire was sequenced with immunoSEQ multiplex PCR; TCRdb's copy has only in-frame clones and lacks some. V and J calls and clone size are those listed in that table; D and trimming were worked out from the DNA. The data contain some 150,000 clones, almost 85% of them singletons. V trimming: 2 bases; J trimming: 3 bases; junction bases outside the gene matches: 6. This CDR3 has 15 amino acids. Germline CDR1 reads MDHEN; CDR2 reads SYDVKM.

This clonotype was obtained from a man aged 35 to 55 who had recovered from COVID-19. V and J are TRBV28 and TRBJ2-7, with TRBD2 matching 8 bases. Sequenced material: peripheral blood. The CDR3 protein is CASSLSLAGHYEQYF. CDR3 nucleotide sequence: TGTGCCAGCAGTTTAAGTCTAGCGGGCCACTACGAGCAGTACTTC.